Listed here are 8 T cell receptor beta chains from one sample, sequenced in a study of cytomegalovirus exposure and HLA in healthy donors. It was with 60 Vbeta and 13 Jbeta primers that the PCR ran. The method was immunoSEQ multiplex PCR; TCRdb's version includes in-frame clones alone and lacks a portion of them. Of about 250,000 clones in the sample, 70% to 90% were seen once. What was sequenced was PBMCs. The receptor set was obtained from a girl aged 2-10 years in good health and CMV-seronegative.

In its sample, this clone was seen once. The chain employs TRBV2 and TRBJ1-2; D not resolved. Germline values: CDR1 SNHLY, CDR2 FYNNEI. The CDR3 is made up of 15 amino acids. The V and J ends lost 4 bases and 3 bases respectively, with 15 bases between them. CDR3 sequence (DNA): TGTGCCAGCAGTGTCCAGGAGGGCCTGGACTATGGCTACACCTTC. It specifies CASSVQEGLDYGYTF.

The genes are TRBV7-6 and TRBJ2-5; the D gene is possibly TRBD1 (5 bases). Germline assignment: CDR1 SGHVS and CDR2 FNYEAQ. V was cut by 1 base and J by 5 bases, with 11 bases left in between. This CDR3 spans 14 amino acids. In DNA form, the CDR3 reads TGTGCCAGCAGCTTAGTTCCAGGGCAGGAGACCCAGTACTTC. Translating it yields CASSLVPGQETQYF.

The chain is built from TRBV4-2 and TRBJ2-7; TRBD2 matches at 11 bases. The V segment lost 2 bases and the J segment 6 bases; nucleotides outside the gene matches: 12. The CDR3 has 17 residues. CDR1 LGHNA and CDR2 YNFKEQ come from the germline V gene. The CDR3 region is CASSQLPLAGGPGEQYF. The DNA for the CDR3 is TGTGCCAGCAGCCAACTACCCTTAGCGGGGGGGCCGGGCGAGCAGTACTTC.

CDR3 region: CASSLKGGGGGEKLFF. The CDR3 nucleotides read TGTGCCAGCAGCTTAAAAGGTGGTGGGGGCGGTGAAAAACTGTTTTTT. This chain links TRBV7-9 with TRBJ1-4, with D tentatively TRBD1 (6 bases). V was pared by 2 bases and J by 7 bases, with 17 bases between. The CDR3 extends over 16 amino acids. From germline, CDR1 is SEHNR and CDR2 FQNEAQ (reference sequence).

The chain has TRBV7-9 and TRBJ1-1; unclear D gene. The germline CDR1 and CDR2 sequences are SEHNR and FQNEAQ (reference sequence). The CDR3 is 15 amino acids. V lost 2 bases and J lost 6, with 16 bases in between. CDR3 sequence: CASSLIDRKTPEAFF. CDR3 in DNA: TGTGCCAGCAGCTTAATCGACCGAAAGACACCTGAAGCTTTCTTT.

On this clone itself: Other nucleotide sequences in the sample specify the same CDR3. The chain combines TRBV5-1 with TRBJ2-5; D gene uncertain. The CDR3 totals 11 residues. Trimming removed 2 bases from V and 5 bases from J, with 4 bases in between. Germline CDR1 is SGHRS and CDR2 is YFSETQ. The CDR3 DNA reads as TGCGCCAGCAGCTTAGCTGAGACCCAGTACTTC. It specifies CASSLAETQYF.

V usage is TRBV4-2 and J usage is TRBJ2-2; unclear D gene. V was cut by 1 base and J by 2 bases, with 11 bases left in between. Germline-derived CDR1 and CDR2 are LGHNA and YNFKEQ. This CDR3 is built from 16 residues. DNA for the CDR3: TGTGCCAGCAGCCAAGGTGTCCGGTATAACACCGGGGAGCTGTTTTTT. This sequence encodes CASSQGVRYNTGELFF.

The V call is TRBV6-5, the J call TRBJ1-2; D not certain. Looked up from germline, CDR1 is MNHEY and CDR2 is SVGAGI. The CDR3 is 14 residues long. V shed 0 bases and J shed 2 bases, with 7 bases lying between them. The DNA of the CDR3 is TGTGCCAGCAGTTACTCGAGGCCAAACTATGGCTACACCTTC. Protein product: CASSYSRPNYGYTF.